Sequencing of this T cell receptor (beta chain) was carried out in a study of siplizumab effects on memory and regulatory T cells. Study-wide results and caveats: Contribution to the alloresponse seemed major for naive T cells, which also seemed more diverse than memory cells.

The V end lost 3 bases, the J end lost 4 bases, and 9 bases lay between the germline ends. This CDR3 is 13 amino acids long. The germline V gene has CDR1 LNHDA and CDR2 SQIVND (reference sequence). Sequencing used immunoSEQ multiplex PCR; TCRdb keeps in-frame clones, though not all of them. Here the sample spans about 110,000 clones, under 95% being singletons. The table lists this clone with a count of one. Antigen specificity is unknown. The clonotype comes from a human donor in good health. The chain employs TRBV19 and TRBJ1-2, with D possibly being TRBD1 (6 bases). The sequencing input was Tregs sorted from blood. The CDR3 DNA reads TGTGCCAGTAGTATTCAGACAGGCTATGGCTACACCTTC. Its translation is CASSIQTGYGYTF.